This T cell receptor beta chain appears in the sequencing data of a study of cytomegalovirus exposure and HLA in healthy donors. Findings and limits, study-wide: Highest at DRB1 and lowest at HLA-C, TCR association rates differed among HLA loci in a later analysis.

CDR1 is SNHLY and CDR2 is FYNNEI in the germline V gene. The V gene lost 1 base and the J gene lost 7 bases, with 5 bases spanning the gap. The CDR3 length is 12 residues. A word on this clone: What it binds is not known.

PCR was performed using 60 Vbeta and 13 Jbeta primers. Using immunoSEQ multiplex PCR, the repertoire was profiled, and TCRdb retains in-frame clones only, with some absent. The sample contains around 130,000 clones, more than 8% of which appear only once. Material: PBMCs. The TCR comes from a man aged 40-49 years in good health and CMV-seronegative. V is TRBV2 and J is TRBJ1-5; no reliable D call. CDR3 residues: CASSEELQPQHF. CDR3 DNA: TGTGCCAGCAGTGAAGAGCTCCAGCCCCAGCATTTT.